This is a list of T cell receptor beta chains from one sample in a study of shared clonotypes between healthy human individuals. The data were produced by immunoSEQ multiplex PCR, yet TCRdb's version contains in-frame clones alone and is incomplete. The sample records about 2 million clones, about 95% being singletons. Sequencing was performed on naive CD8+ T cells sorted from blood. These receptor sequences come from a man in his late teens or twenties in good health. CDR3s include the opening cysteine and the closing phenylalanine or tryptophan. D genes are given only for firm matches. Some rows mark clone size as missing; the rest say once, few, many or name a class of expanded clone.

length: 18; D: TRBD2; J: TRBJ2-2; size: NA; V: TRBV10-2; CDR3: CATNEGLAGEWNTGELFF; DNA: TGCGCCACCAACGAGGGACTAGCGGGAGAATGGAACACCGGGGAGCTGTTTTTT
length: 13; D: NA; J: TRBJ2-7; size: NA; V: TRBV11-2; CDR3: CASSLEPGYEQYF; DNA: TGTGCCAGCAGCTTGGAGCCGGGCTACGAGCAGTACTTC
length: 14; D: NA; J: TRBJ2-1; size: NA; V: TRBV27; CDR3: CASSSTGIGNEQFF; DNA: TGTGCCAGCAGTTCTACGGGAATCGGCAATGAGCAGTTCTTC
length: 15; D: NA; J: TRBJ1-5; size: NA; V: TRBV28; CDR3: CASTIQGFGNQPQHF; DNA: TGTGCCAGCACCATACAGGGTTTTGGCAATCAGCCCCAGCATTTT
length: 12; D: NA; J: TRBJ2-1; size: NA; V: TRBV9; CDR3: CASSVVGAEQFF; DNA: TGTGCCAGCAGCGTAGTCGGGGCTGAGCAGTTCTTC
length: 19; D: TRBD2; J: TRBJ2-3; size: NA; V: TRBV7-9; CDR3: CASSPPLGLAGESTDTQYF; DNA: TGTGCCAGCAGCCCACCTCTCGGCCTAGCGGGGGAATCCACAGATACGCAGTATTTT
length: 16; D: NA; J: TRBJ1-1; size: NA; V: TRBV10-1; CDR3: CAIERFGYTMNTEAFF; DNA: TGCGCCATCGAAAGATTCGGGTACACTATGAACACTGAAGCTTTCTTT
length: 14; D: NA; J: TRBJ2-5; size: NA; V: TRBV10-1; CDR3: CASSERGPQETQYF; DNA: TGCGCCAGCAGTGAGCGGGGACCCCAAGAGACCCAGTACTTC
length: 17; D: TRBD1; J: TRBJ2-3; size: NA; V: TRBV7-9; CDR3: CASSPTPGQESTDTQYF; DNA: TGTGCCAGCAGCCCTACCCCAGGACAGGAAAGCACAGATACGCAGTATTTT
length: 17; D: TRBD2; J: TRBJ2-1; size: once; V: TRBV5-6; CDR3: CASSPRPGLAGDNEQFF; DNA: TGTGCCAGCAGCCCCCGCCCGGGACTAGCGGGGGACAATGAGCAGTTCTTC